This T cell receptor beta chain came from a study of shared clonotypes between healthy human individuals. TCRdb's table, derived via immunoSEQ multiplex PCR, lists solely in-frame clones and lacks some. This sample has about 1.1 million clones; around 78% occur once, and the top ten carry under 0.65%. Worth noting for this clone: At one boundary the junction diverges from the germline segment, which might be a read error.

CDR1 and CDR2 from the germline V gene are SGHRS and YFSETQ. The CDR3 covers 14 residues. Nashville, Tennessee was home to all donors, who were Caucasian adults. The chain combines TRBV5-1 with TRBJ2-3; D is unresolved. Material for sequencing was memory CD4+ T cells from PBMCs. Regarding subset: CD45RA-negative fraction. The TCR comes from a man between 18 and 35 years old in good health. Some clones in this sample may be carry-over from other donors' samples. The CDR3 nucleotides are TGTGCCAGCAGCATAGGACCGGCCCCAGATACGCAGTATTTT. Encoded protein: CASSIGPAPDTQYF.